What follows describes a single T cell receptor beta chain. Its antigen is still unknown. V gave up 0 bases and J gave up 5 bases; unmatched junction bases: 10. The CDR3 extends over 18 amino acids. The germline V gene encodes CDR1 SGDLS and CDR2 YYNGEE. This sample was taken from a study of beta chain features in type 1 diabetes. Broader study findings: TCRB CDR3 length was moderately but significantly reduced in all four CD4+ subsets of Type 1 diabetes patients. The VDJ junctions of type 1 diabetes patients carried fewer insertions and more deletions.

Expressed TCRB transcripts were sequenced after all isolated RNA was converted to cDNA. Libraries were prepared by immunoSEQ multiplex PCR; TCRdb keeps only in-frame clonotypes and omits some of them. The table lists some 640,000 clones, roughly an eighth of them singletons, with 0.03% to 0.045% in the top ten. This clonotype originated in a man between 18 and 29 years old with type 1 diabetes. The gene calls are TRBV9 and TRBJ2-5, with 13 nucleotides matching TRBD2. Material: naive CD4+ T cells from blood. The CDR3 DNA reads TGTGCCAGCAGCGTAGGACCGACTAGCGGGGGGACGGAGGAGACCCAGTACTTC. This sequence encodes CASSVGPTSGGTEETQYF.